The subject of this entry is one TCR beta chain. This specimen belongs to a study of blood T cell repertoires in COVID-19. Clones were read by immunoSEQ multiplex PCR, and TCRdb kept only the in-frame ones, dropping some. The profile covers roughly 200,000 clones, with over 80% appearing a single time and 0.95% to 1.5% taken by the ten largest. The source is a woman between 25 and 40 years old with COVID-19, enrolled during active disease. Sequencing was performed on peripheral blood.

CDR3 nucleotides: TGTGCCAGCAACAGACTAGCGGGGGGGGCATTCAATGAGCAGTTCTTC. This sequence encodes CASNRLAGGAFNEQFF. J is TRBJ2-1 and V is TRBV6-4; 14 bases are a match to TRBD2. In germline, CDR1 is MRHNA, CDR2 SNTAGT. This CDR3 comprises 16 residues. Trimming took 7 bases from V and 6 from J; bases not matched to a gene: 8.